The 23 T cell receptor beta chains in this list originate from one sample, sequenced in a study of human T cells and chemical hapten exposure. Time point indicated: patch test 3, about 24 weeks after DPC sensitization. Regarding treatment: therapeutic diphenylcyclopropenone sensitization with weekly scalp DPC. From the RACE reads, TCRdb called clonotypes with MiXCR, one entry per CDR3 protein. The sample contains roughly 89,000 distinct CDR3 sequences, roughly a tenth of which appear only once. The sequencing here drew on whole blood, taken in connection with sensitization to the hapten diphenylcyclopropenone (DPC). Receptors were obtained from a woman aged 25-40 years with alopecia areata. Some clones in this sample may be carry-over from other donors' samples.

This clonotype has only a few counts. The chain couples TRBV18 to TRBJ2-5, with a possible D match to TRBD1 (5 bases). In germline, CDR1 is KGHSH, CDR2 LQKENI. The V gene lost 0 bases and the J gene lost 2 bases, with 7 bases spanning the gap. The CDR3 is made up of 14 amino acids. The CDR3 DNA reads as TGTGCCAGCTCACCACCGGGGCTTCAAGAGACCCAGTACTTC. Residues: CASSPPGLQETQYF. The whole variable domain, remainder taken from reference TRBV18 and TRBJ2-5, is NAGVMQNPRHLVRRRGQEARLRCSPMKGHSHVYWYRQLPEEGLKFMVYLQKENIIDESGMPKERFSAEFPKEGPSILRIQQVVRGDSAAYFCASSPPGLQETQYFGPGTRLLVL.

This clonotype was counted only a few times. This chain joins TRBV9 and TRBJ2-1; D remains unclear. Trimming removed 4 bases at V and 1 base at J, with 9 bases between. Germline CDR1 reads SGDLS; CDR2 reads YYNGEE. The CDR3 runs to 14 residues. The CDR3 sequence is CASSPQRSYNEQFF. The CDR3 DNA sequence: TGTGCCAGCAGCCCACAGAGGTCCTACAATGAGCAGTTCTTC.

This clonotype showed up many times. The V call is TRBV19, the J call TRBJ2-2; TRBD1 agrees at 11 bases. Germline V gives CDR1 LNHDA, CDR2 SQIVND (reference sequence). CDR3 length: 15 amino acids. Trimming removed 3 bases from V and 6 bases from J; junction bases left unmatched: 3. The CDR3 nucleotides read TGTGCCAGTAGTATCCCGGGACAGGGGGCCGGGGAGCTGTTTTTT. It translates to CASSIPGQGAGELFF.

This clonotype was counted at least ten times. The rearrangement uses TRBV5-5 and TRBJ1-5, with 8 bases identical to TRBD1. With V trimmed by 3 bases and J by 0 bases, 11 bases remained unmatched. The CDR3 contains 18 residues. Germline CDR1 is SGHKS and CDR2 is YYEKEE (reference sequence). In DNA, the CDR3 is TGTGCCAGCAGCTCCACCGGGACAGGAGTAAATAGCAATCAGCCCCAGCATTTT. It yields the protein CASSSTGTGVNSNQPQHF.

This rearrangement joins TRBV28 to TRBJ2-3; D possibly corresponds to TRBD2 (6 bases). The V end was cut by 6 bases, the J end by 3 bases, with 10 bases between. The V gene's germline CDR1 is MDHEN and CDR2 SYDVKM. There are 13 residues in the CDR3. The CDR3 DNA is TGTGCCAGCAGGGGGGACTTAACAGATACGCAGTATTTT. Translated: CASRGDLTDTQYF. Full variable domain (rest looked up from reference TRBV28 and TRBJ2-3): DVKVTQSSRYLVKRTGEKVFLECVQDMDHENMFWYRQDPGLGLRLIYFSYDVKMKEKGDIPEGYSVSREKKERFSLILESASTNQTSMYLCASRGDLTDTQYFGPGTRLTVL.

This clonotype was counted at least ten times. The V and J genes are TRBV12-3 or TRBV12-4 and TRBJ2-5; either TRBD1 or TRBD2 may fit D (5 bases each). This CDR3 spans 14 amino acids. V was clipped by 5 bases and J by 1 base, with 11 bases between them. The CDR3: CASSPNGAQETQYF. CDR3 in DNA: TGTGCCAGCAGTCCCAACGGGGCCCAAGAGACCCAGTACTTC.

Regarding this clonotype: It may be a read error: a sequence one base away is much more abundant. CDR3 coding DNA: TGTGCCAGCAGTCCAAGGGGCACAGAGACCCAGTACTTC. Its translation: CASSPRGTETQYF. The rearrangement joins TRBV5-4 to TRBJ2-5, with TRBD1 as a possible D gene (5 bases). CDR1 and CDR2 (germline): SGHNT, YYREEE (reference sequence). V shed 5 bases and J shed 4 bases, with 12 bases lying between them. The CDR3 covers 13 residues.

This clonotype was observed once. DNA of the CDR3: TGTGCCAGCAGTTATGACAGTCTATCTGGAGGCTACACCTTC. Protein sequence: CASSYDSLSGGYTF. The chain links TRBV7-9 to TRBJ1-2; D possibly corresponds to TRBD1 (5 bases). The CDR3 runs 14 residues. Looked up from germline, CDR1 is SEHNR and CDR2 is FQNEAQ (reference sequence). V was clipped by 6 bases and J by 8 bases, with 19 bases between them.

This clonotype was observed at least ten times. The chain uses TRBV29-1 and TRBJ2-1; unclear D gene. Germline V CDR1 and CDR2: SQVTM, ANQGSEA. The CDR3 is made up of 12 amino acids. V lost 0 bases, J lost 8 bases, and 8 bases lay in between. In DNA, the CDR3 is TGCAGCGTTGAAGAGGGGTTGTATGAGCAGTTCTTC. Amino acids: CSVEEGLYEQFF.

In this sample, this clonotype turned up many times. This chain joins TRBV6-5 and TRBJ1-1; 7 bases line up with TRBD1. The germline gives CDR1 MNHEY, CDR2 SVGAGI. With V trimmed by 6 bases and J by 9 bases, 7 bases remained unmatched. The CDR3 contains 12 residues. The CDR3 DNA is TGTGCCAGCAGGGAGACGGGACAGAAAGCTTTCTTT. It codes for CASRETGQKAFF.

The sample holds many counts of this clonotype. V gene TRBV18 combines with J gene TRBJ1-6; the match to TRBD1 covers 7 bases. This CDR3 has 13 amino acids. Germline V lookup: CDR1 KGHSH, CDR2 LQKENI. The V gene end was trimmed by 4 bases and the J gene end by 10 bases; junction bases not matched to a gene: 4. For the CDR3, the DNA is TGTGCCAGCTCACGGGGGACAGAATCACCCCTCCACTTT. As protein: CASSRGTESPLHF.

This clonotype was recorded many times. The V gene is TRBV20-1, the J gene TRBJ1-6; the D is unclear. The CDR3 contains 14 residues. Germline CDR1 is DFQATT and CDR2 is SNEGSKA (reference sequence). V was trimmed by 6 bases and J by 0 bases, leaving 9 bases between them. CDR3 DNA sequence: TGCAGTGCAAGGATGAGCTCCTATAATTCACCCCTCCACTTT. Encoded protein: CSARMSSYNSPLHF.

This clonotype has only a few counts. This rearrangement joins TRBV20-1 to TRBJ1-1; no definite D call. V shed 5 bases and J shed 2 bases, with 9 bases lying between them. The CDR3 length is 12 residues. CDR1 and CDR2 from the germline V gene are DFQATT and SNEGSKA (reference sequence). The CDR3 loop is CSAPGENTEAFF. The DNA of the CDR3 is TGCAGTGCTCCCGGGGAAAACACTGAAGCTTTCTTT.

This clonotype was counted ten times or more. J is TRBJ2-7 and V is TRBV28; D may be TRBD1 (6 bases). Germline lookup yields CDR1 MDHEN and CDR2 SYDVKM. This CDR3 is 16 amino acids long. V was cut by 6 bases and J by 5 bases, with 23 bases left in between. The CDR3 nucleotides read TGTGCCAGCAGCTCGGCGGACAGTGCGGAGAGGAACGAGCAGTACGTC. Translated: CASSSADSAERNEQYV.

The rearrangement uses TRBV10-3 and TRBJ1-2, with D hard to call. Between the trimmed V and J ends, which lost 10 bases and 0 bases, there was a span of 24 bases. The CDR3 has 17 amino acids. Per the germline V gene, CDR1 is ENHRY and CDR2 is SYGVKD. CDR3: CATSPKSALSANYGYTF. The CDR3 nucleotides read TGTGCCACATCACCCAAATCCGCTCTTTCAGCTAACTATGGCTACACCTTC.

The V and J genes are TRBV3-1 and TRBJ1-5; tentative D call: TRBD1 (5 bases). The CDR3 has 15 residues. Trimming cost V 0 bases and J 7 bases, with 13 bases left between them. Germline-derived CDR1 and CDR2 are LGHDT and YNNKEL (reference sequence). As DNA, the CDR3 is TGTGCCAGCAGCCAAGATTGGGGGTCCGGGCAGCCCCAGCATTTT. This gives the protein CASSQDWGSGQPQHF. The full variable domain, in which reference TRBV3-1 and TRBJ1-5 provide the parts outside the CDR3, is DTAVSQTPKYLVTQMGNDKSIKCEQNLGHDTMYWYKQDSKKFLKIMFSYNNKELIINETVPNRFSPKSPDKAHLNLHINSLELGDSAVYFCASSQDWGSGQPQHFGDGTRLSIL.

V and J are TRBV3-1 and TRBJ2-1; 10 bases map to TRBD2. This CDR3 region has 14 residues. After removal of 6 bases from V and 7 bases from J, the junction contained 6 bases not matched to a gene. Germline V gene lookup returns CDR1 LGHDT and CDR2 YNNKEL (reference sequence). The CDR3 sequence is CASRRAGGENEQFF. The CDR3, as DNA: TGTGCCAGCAGACGAGCGGGAGGGGAAAATGAGCAGTTCTTC.

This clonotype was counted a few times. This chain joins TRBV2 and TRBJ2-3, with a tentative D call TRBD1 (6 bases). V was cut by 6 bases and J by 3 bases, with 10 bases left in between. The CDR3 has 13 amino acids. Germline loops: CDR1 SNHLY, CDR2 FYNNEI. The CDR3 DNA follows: TGTGCCAGCAGCTCACAGGGAACAGATACGCAGTATTTT. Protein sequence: CASSSQGTDTQYF.

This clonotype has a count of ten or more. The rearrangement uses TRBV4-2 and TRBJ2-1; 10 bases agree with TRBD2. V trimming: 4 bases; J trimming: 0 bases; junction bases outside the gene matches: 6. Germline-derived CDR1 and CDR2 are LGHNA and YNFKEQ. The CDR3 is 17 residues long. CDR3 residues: CASSPGLARSSYNEQFF. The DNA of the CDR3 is TGTGCCAGCAGCCCGGGACTAGCGAGGAGCTCCTACAATGAGCAGTTCTTC.

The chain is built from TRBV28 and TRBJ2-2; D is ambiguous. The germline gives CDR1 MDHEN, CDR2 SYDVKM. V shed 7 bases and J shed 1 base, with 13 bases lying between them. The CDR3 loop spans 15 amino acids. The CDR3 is CASTRHGQNTGELFF. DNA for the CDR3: TGTGCCAGCACCCGCCACGGTCAGAACACCGGGGAGCTGTTTTTT.

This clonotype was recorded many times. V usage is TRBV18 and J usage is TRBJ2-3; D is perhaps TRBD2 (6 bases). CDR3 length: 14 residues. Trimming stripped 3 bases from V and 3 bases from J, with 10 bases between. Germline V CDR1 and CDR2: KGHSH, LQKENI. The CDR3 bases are TGTGCCAGCTCACCTCCGGGGGATACAGATACGCAGTATTTT. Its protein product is CASSPPGDTDTQYF.

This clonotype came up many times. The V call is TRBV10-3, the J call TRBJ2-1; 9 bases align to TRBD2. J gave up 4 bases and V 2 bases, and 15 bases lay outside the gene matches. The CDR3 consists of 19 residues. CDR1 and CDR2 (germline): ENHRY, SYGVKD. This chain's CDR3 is CAISEGGGYSGSKYNEQFF. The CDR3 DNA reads TGTGCCATCAGTGAGGGGGGAGGATATAGCGGGAGCAAATACAATGAGCAGTTCTTC.

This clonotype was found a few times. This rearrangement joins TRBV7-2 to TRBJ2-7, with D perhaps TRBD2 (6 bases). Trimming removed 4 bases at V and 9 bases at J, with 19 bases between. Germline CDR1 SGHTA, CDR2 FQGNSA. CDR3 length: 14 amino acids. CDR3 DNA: TGTGCCAGCAGCTACGACCTGGGAACCGGGAGGCAGTACTTC. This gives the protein CASSYDLGTGRQYF.